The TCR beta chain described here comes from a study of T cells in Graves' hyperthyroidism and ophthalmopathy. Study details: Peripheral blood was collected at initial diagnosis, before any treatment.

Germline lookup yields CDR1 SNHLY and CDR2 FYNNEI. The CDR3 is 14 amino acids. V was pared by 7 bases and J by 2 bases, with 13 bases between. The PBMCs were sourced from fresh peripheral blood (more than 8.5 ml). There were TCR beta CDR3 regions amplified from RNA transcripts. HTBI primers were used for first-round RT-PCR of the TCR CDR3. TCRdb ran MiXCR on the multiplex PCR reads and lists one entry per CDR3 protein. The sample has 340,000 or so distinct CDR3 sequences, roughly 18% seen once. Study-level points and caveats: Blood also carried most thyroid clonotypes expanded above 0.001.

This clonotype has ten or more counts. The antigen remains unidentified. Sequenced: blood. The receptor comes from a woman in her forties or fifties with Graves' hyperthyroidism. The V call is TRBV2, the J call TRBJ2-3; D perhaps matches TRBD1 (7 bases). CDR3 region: CASTRDSHTDTQYF. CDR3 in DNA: TGTGCCAGCACGCGGGACAGCCACACAGATACGCAGTATTTT.